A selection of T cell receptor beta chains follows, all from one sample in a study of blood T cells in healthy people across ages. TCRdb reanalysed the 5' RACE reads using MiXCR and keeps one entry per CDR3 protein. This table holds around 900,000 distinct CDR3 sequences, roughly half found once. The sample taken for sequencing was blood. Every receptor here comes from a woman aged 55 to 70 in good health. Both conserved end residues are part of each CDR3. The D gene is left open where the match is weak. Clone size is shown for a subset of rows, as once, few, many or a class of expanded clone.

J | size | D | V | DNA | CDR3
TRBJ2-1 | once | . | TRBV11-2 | TGTGCCAGCAGCTCAGGCGATTGGACCACCAACAATGAGCAGTTCTTC | CASSSGDWTTNNEQFF
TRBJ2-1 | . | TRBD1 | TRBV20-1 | TGCAGTGCAGTTCCGGGACAGGGGTACTACAATGAGCAGTTCTTC | CSAVPGQGYYNEQFF
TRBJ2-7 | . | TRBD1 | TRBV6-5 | TGTGCCTGCAGTTATAGACAGGGGTTATCCTACGAGCAGTACTTC | CACSYRQGLSYEQYF
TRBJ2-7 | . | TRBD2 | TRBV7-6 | TGTGCCAGCAGCCGACTAGCGACACAAACCGAGCAGTACTTC | CASSRLATQTEQYF
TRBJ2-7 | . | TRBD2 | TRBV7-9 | TGTGCCAGCAGATATACTAGCGGGGGACCCTACGAGCAGTACTTC | CASRYTSGGPYEQYF
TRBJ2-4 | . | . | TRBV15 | TGTGCCACCAGCAGGCACGACAGAAAGGTGGACATTCAGTACTTC | CATSRHDRKVDIQYF
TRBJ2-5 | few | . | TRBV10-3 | TGTGCCATCAGTGGGGGGCCAGATCGGGAGACCCAGTACTTC | CAISGGPDRETQYF
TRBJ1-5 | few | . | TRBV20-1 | TGCAGTGCACAGGAGTATAGCAATCAGCCCCAGCATTTT | CSAQEYSNQPQHF
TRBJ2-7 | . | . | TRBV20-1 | TGCAGTGCTAGAGAGGTACTAAGCACCTACGAGCAGTACTTC | CSAREVLSTYEQYF
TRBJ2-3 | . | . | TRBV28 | TGTGCCAGCAGTTTAGGGGGATTCCGCACAGATACGCAGTATTTT | CASSLGGFRTDTQYF
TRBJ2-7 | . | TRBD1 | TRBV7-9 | TGTGCCAGCAGCGGACCGGGACAGGGGACGAACGAGCAGTACTTC | CASSGPGQGTNEQYF
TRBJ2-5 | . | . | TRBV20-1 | TGCAGTAAGGAAAATCAAGAGACCCAGTACTTC | CSKENQETQYF
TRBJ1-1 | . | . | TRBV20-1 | TGCAGTGCTAGAACTACAAACACTAAAGCTTTCTTT | CSARTTNTKAFF
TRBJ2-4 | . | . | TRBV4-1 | TGCGCCAGCAGCCAAGGCACACGGGCCGATCATGGGATTCAGTACTTC | CASSQGTRADHGIQYF
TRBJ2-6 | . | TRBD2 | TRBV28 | TGTGCCAGCAGGGCACTAGCGGGAAACTCTGGGGCCAACGTCCTGACTTTC | CASRALAGNSGANVLTF
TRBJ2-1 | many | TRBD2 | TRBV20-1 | TGCAGTGCTAGGCGGACTAGCGGGATTTACAATGAGCAGTTCTTC | CSARRTSGIYNEQFF
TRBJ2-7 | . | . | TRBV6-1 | TGTGCCAGCAGACATAAGGAGTCCTACGAGCAGTACTTC | CASRHKESYEQYF
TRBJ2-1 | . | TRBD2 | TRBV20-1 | TGCAGTGGGACTATGGGACTAGCGGGGGGCAATGAGCAGTTCTTC | CSGTMGLAGGNEQFF
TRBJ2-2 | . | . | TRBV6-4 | TGTGCCAGCCGATATCAGGAGAACACCGGGGAGCTGTTTTTT | CASRYQENTGELFF
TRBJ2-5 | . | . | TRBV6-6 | TGTGCCAGCAGTTACTCGATATGGCGTGGGACAAAGAGGACCCAGTACTTC | CASSYSIWRGTKRTQYF
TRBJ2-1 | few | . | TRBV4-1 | TGCGCCAGCAGCCAAGTTACAGGGACATACAATGAGCAGTTCTTC | CASSQVTGTYNEQFF
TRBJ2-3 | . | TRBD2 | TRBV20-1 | TGCAGTGCTAGACCCGGACTAGCGGGAGGTACAGATACGCAGTATTTT | CSARPGLAGGTDTQYF
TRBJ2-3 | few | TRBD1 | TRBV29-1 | TGCAGCGTTGAAGATCCTGGGACAGGGCCCGATACGCAGTATTTT | CSVEDPGTGPDTQYF
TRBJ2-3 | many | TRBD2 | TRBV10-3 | TGTGCCATCAGTGGTGGTCTAGCGGGAGGATCAGATACGCAGTATTTT | CAISGGLAGGSDTQYF
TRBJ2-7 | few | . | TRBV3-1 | TGTGCCAGCAGCCTGTTTGACCGGAGACCCTACGAGCAGTACTTC | CASSLFDRRPYEQYF
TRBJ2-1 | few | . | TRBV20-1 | TGCAGTGCTAGAGTTTGGCGGGAATATGACAATGAGCAGTTCTTC | CSARVWREYDNEQFF
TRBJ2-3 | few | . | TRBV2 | TGTGCCAGCAGTGAAGGACAGCCAAGCACAGATACGCAGTATTTT | CASSEGQPSTDTQYF
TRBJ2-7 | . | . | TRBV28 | TGTGCCAGCAGTGTCAATTGGGAGCAGTACTTC | CASSVNWEQYF
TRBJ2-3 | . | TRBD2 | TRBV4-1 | TGCGCCAGCAGCCCGGGCGGGAGTTGGGGTAGCACAGATACGCAGTATTTT | CASSPGGSWGSTDTQYF
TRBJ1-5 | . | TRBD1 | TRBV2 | TGTGCCAGCAGTTTGGACAGGGGAGGCCAGCCCCAGCATTTT | CASSLDRGGQPQHF